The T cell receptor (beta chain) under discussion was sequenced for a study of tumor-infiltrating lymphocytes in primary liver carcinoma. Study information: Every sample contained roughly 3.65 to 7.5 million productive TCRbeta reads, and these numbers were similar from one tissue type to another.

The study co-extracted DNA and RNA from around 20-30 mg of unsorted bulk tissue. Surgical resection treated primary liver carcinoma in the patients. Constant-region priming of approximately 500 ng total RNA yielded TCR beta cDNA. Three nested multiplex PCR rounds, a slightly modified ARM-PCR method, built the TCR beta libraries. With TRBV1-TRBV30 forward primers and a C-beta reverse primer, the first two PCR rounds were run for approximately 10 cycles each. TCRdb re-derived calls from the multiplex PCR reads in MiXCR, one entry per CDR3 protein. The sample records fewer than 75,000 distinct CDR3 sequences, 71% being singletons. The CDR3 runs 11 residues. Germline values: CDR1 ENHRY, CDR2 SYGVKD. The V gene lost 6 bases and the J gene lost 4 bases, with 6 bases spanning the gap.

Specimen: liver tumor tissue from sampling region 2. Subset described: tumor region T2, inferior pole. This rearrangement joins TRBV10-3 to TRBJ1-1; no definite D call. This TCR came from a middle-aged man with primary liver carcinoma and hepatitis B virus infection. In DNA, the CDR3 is TGTGCCATCAGAAGGAGCACTGAAGCTTTCTTT. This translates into CAIRRSTEAFF.